This is a list of T cell receptor beta chains from one sample in a study of T cell responses to AZD1222 COVID-19 vaccine. Using immunoSEQ multiplex PCR, the repertoire was profiled, and TCRdb retains in-frame clones only, with some absent. The sample contains about 170,000 clones, roughly 89% of which appear only once. The specimen was peripheral blood, collected 28 days after the second AZD1222 dose. These receptors came from an adult who received the AZD1222 COVID-19 vaccine. Each CDR3 is given with its conserved first and last residue. Each record gives: clone size, J gene, D gene, V gene, CDR3 length, CDR3 protein, CDR3 DNA. A D gene is named only where the DNA matches it firmly. The size of a clone is reported for some rows only, either as once, few or many, or as a class for expanded clones.

clone size: .
J gene: TRBJ1-2
D gene: .
V gene: TRBV29-1
CDR3 length: 11
CDR3 protein: CSVVRDYGYTF
CDR3 DNA: TGCAGCGTTGTCAGGGACTATGGCTACACCTTC

clone size: few
J gene: TRBJ1-1
D gene: .
V gene: TRBV6-2/TRBV6-3
CDR3 length: 17
CDR3 protein: CASSYSPPQGIYSEAFF
CDR3 DNA: TGTGCCAGCAGTTACTCACCGCCGCAGGGAATTTACTCTGAAGCTTTCTTT

clone size: .
J gene: TRBJ1-2
D gene: TRBD1
V gene: TRBV6-5
CDR3 length: 15
CDR3 protein: CASKRDRDRIYGYTF
CDR3 DNA: TGTGCCAGCAAGCGAGACCGGGACAGGATCTATGGCTACACCTTC

clone size: .
J gene: TRBJ2-7
D gene: TRBD1
V gene: TRBV4-2
CDR3 length: 15
CDR3 protein: CASTPRTGGSYEQYF
CDR3 DNA: TGTGCCAGCACCCCTAGGACAGGGGGCTCATACGAGCAGTACTTC

clone size: .
J gene: TRBJ2-7
D gene: .
V gene: TRBV27
CDR3 length: 14
CDR3 protein: CASSLSPRGYEQYF
CDR3 DNA: TGTGCCAGCAGTTTATCCCCACGGGGCTACGAGCAGTACTTC

clone size: .
J gene: TRBJ2-1
D gene: TRBD2
V gene: TRBV13
CDR3 length: 16
CDR3 protein: CASSLEGTSPYNEQFF
CDR3 DNA: TGTGCCAGCAGCTTAGAAGGGACTAGCCCCTACAATGAGCAGTTCTTC

clone size: .
J gene: TRBJ1-5
D gene: .
V gene: TRBV19
CDR3 length: 13
CDR3 protein: CASSIEGSQPQHF
CDR3 DNA: TGTGCCAGTAGTATAGAGGGGAGTCAGCCCCAGCATTTT

clone size: .
J gene: TRBJ1-5
D gene: TRBD1
V gene: TRBV9
CDR3 length: 15
CDR3 protein: CASSLSTGGNQPQHF
CDR3 DNA: TGTGCCAGCAGCCTCTCGACAGGGGGCAATCAGCCCCAGCATTTT

clone size: .
J gene: TRBJ1-2
D gene: .
V gene: TRBV5-1
CDR3 length: 15
CDR3 protein: CASSPTSQDPYGYTF
CDR3 DNA: TGCGCCAGCAGCCCCACGTCGCAGGACCCCTATGGCTACACCTTC

clone size: .
J gene: TRBJ1-6
D gene: .
V gene: TRBV19
CDR3 length: 14
CDR3 protein: CASSTRGTASPLHF
CDR3 DNA: TGTGCCAGTAGTACCCGAGGGACTGCTTCACCCCTCCACTTT

clone size: .
J gene: TRBJ1-1
D gene: .
V gene: TRBV2
CDR3 length: 13
CDR3 protein: CASIREMNTEAFF
CDR3 DNA: TGTGCCAGCATCAGAGAGATGAACACTGAAGCTTTCTTT

clone size: .
J gene: TRBJ1-1
D gene: .
V gene: TRBV19
CDR3 length: 11
CDR3 protein: CASRAGTEAFF
CDR3 DNA: TGTGCCAGTCGGGCGGGCACTGAAGCTTTCTTT

clone size: .
J gene: TRBJ1-5
D gene: .
V gene: TRBV29-1
CDR3 length: 12
CDR3 protein: CSAQGANQPQHF
CDR3 DNA: TGCAGTGCACAGGGCGCTAATCAGCCCCAGCATTTT

clone size: .
J gene: TRBJ1-2
D gene: TRBD1
V gene: TRBV6-5
CDR3 length: 14
CDR3 protein: CASSYYGQGGFWTF
CDR3 DNA: TGTGCCAGCAGTTACTATGGACAGGGAGGCTTTTGGACCTTC

clone size: .
J gene: TRBJ1-4
D gene: .
V gene: TRBV7-9
CDR3 length: 13
CDR3 protein: CASSLGGYEKLFF
CDR3 DNA: TGTGCCAGCAGCTTAGGGGGTTATGAAAAACTGTTTTTT

clone size: .
J gene: TRBJ2-5
D gene: .
V gene: TRBV6-2/TRBV6-3
CDR3 length: 14
CDR3 protein: CASSKSGSRETQYF
CDR3 DNA: TGTGCCAGCAGTAAAAGTGGGTCAAGAGAGACCCAGTACTTC

clone size: .
J gene: TRBJ1-5
D gene: .
V gene: TRBV19
CDR3 length: 14
CDR3 protein: CASSRGARNQPQHF
CDR3 DNA: TGTGCCAGTAGTAGGGGGGCGCGCAATCAGCCCCAGCATTTT

clone size: .
J gene: TRBJ2-7
D gene: .
V gene: TRBV7-2
CDR3 length: 14
CDR3 protein: CASSLDWGTYEQYF
CDR3 DNA: TGTGCCAGCAGCTTAGATTGGGGGACCTACGAGCAGTACTTC

clone size: .
J gene: TRBJ1-5
D gene: .
V gene: TRBV10-3
CDR3 length: 14
CDR3 protein: CAISEDGKNQPQHF
CDR3 DNA: TGTGCCATCAGTGAGGACGGGAAAAATCAGCCCCAGCATTTT

clone size: .
J gene: TRBJ1-6
D gene: .
V gene: TRBV2
CDR3 length: 16
CDR3 protein: CASSEVGQRNNSPLHF
CDR3 DNA: TGTGCCAGCAGTGAAGTGGGACAACGGAATAATTCACCCCTCCACTTT

clone size: .
J gene: TRBJ1-2
D gene: .
V gene: TRBV4-1
CDR3 length: 14
CDR3 protein: CASSQGGVNYGYTF
CDR3 DNA: TGCGCCAGCAGCCAAGGGGGAGTTAACTATGGCTACACCTTC

clone size: .
J gene: TRBJ2-5
D gene: .
V gene: TRBV4-1
CDR3 length: 14
CDR3 protein: CASSQGGLGETQYF
CDR3 DNA: TGCGCCAGCAGCCAGGGGGGCCTCGGGGAGACCCAGTACTTC

clone size: .
J gene: TRBJ1-2
D gene: .
V gene: TRBV7-2
CDR3 length: 13
CDR3 protein: CASSLASAYGYTF
CDR3 DNA: TGTGCCAGCAGCTTAGCGTCTGCTTATGGCTACACCTTC

clone size: .
J gene: TRBJ2-1
D gene: TRBD2
V gene: TRBV7-9
CDR3 length: 18
CDR3 protein: CASSLPASGGGLYNEQFF
CDR3 DNA: TGTGCCAGCAGCTTACCCGCTAGCGGGGGGGGTCTTTACAATGAGCAGTTCTTC

clone size: .
J gene: TRBJ1-5
D gene: TRBD1
V gene: TRBV18
CDR3 length: 15
CDR3 protein: CASSPSGTGAQPQHF
CDR3 DNA: TGTGCCAGCTCACCATCCGGGACAGGGGCTCAGCCCCAGCATTTT

clone size: .
J gene: TRBJ1-2
D gene: .
V gene: TRBV2
CDR3 length: 16
CDR3 protein: CASSQLLSGQSYGYTF
CDR3 DNA: TGTGCCAGCAGTCAGCTATTGAGTGGACAGAGCTATGGCTACACCTTC

clone size: once
J gene: TRBJ2-4
D gene: .
V gene: TRBV27
CDR3 length: 15
CDR3 protein: CASSLEPSAKNIQYF
CDR3 DNA: TGTGCCAGCAGCCTAGAGCCCTCGGCCAAAAACATTCAGTACTTC

clone size: .
J gene: TRBJ2-7
D gene: .
V gene: TRBV11-3
CDR3 length: 13
CDR3 protein: CASSIGASYEQYF
CDR3 DNA: TGTGCCAGCAGCATAGGAGCGTCCTACGAGCAGTACTTC

clone size: .
J gene: TRBJ1-3
D gene: .
V gene: TRBV5-4
CDR3 length: 15
CDR3 protein: CASSRGGAAGNTIYF
CDR3 DNA: TGTGCCAGCAGTCGAGGTGGGGCCGCTGGAAACACCATATATTTT

clone size: .
J gene: TRBJ1-1
D gene: .
V gene: TRBV19
CDR3 length: 12
CDR3 protein: CASSIGSTPTFF
CDR3 DNA: TGTGCCAGTAGTATCGGGTCTACTCCTACTTTCTTT

clone size: .
J gene: TRBJ2-2
D gene: .
V gene: TRBV9
CDR3 length: 15
CDR3 protein: CASSPQDSNTGELFF
CDR3 DNA: TGTGCCAGCAGCCCCCAGGACAGCAACACCGGGGAGCTGTTTTTT

clone size: once
J gene: TRBJ2-7
D gene: .
V gene: TRBV2
CDR3 length: 12
CDR3 protein: CATGFEGYEQYF
CDR3 DNA: TGTGCCACCGGGTTTGAGGGATACGAGCAGTACTTC

clone size: .
J gene: TRBJ1-2
D gene: .
V gene: TRBV2
CDR3 length: 15
CDR3 protein: CASSESWLPRYGYTF
CDR3 DNA: TGTGCCAGCAGTGAATCGTGGCTTCCTCGCTATGGCTACACCTTC

clone size: .
J gene: TRBJ2-2
D gene: .
V gene: TRBV4-2
CDR3 length: 15
CDR3 protein: CASSQDPAAAGELFF
CDR3 DNA: TGTGCCAGCAGCCAAGATCCTGCGGCCGCGGGGGAGCTGTTTTTT

clone size: once
J gene: TRBJ1-2
D gene: TRBD1
V gene: TRBV7-2
CDR3 length: 18
CDR3 protein: CASSLVPGQGAQNYGYTF
CDR3 DNA: TGTGCCAGCAGCTTAGTTCCGGGACAGGGGGCGCAGAACTATGGCTACACCTTC

clone size: .
J gene: TRBJ2-2
D gene: TRBD2
V gene: TRBV15
CDR3 length: 17
CDR3 protein: CATSRDLAGANTGELFF
CDR3 DNA: TGTGCCACCAGCAGAGATCTAGCGGGGGCGAACACCGGGGAGCTGTTTTTT

clone size: .
J gene: TRBJ2-7
D gene: .
V gene: TRBV7-8
CDR3 length: 15
CDR3 protein: CASSYSLVGFSEQYF
CDR3 DNA: TGTGCCAGCAGCTACTCACTAGTCGGGTTCTCCGAGCAGTACTTC

clone size: once
J gene: TRBJ2-3
D gene: TRBD2
V gene: TRBV5-4
CDR3 length: 16
CDR3 protein: CASSLDVGRAADTQYF
CDR3 DNA: TGTGCCAGCAGCTTGGATGTGGGGAGGGCCGCAGATACGCAGTATTTT

clone size: .
J gene: TRBJ2-2
D gene: .
V gene: TRBV9
CDR3 length: 15
CDR3 protein: CASSAGQTNTGELFF
CDR3 DNA: TGTGCCAGCAGCGCCGGACAGACGAACACCGGGGAGCTGTTTTTT

clone size: .
J gene: TRBJ1-1
D gene: .
V gene: TRBV4-1
CDR3 length: 15
CDR3 protein: CASSPRESRNTEAFF
CDR3 DNA: TGCGCCAGCAGTCCCCGGGAGTCCAGAAACACTGAAGCTTTCTTT

clone size: .
J gene: TRBJ2-2
D gene: .
V gene: TRBV7-9
CDR3 length: 16
CDR3 protein: CASSLSQGQGPGELFF
CDR3 DNA: TGTGCCAGCAGCTTATCTCAGGGTCAGGGCCCCGGGGAGCTGTTTTTT

clone size: .
J gene: TRBJ2-6
D gene: .
V gene: TRBV6-2/TRBV6-3
CDR3 length: 14
CDR3 protein: CASSSYPGANVLTF
CDR3 DNA: TGTGCCAGCAGCTCTTACCCTGGGGCCAACGTCCTGACTTTC

clone size: .
J gene: TRBJ2-3
D gene: TRBD2
V gene: TRBV4-1
CDR3 length: 14
CDR3 protein: CASSQSPGGDTQYF
CDR3 DNA: TGCGCCAGCAGCCAATCCCCGGGGGGTGATACGCAGTATTTT

clone size: few
J gene: TRBJ2-3
D gene: .
V gene: TRBV2
CDR3 length: 14
CDR3 protein: CASSEVRDTDTQYF
CDR3 DNA: TGTGCCAGCAGTGAGGTTAGGGACACAGATACGCAGTATTTT

clone size: .
J gene: TRBJ1-2
D gene: TRBD1
V gene: TRBV5-6
CDR3 length: 14
CDR3 protein: CASSLGGTGNGYTF
CDR3 DNA: TGTGCCAGCAGCTTGGGTGGGACAGGGAATGGCTACACCTTC

clone size: .
J gene: TRBJ2-6
D gene: .
V gene: TRBV2
CDR3 length: 16
CDR3 protein: CASSAAGSSGANVLTF
CDR3 DNA: TGTGCCAGCAGTGCAGCAGGGAGCTCTGGGGCCAACGTCCTGACTTTC

clone size: .
J gene: TRBJ1-1
D gene: .
V gene: TRBV19
CDR3 length: 14
CDR3 protein: CASSIAPRGYEAFF
CDR3 DNA: TGTGCCAGTAGTATAGCCCCCAGGGGCTATGAAGCTTTCTTT

clone size: few
J gene: TRBJ1-6
D gene: TRBD1
V gene: TRBV6-6
CDR3 length: 15
CDR3 protein: CASSGPDRADSPLHF
CDR3 DNA: TGTGCCAGCAGTGGGCCGGACAGGGCTGATTCACCCCTCCACTTT

clone size: once
J gene: TRBJ1-5
D gene: .
V gene: TRBV7-9
CDR3 length: 12
CDR3 protein: CASSPSNQPQHF
CDR3 DNA: TGTGCCAGCAGTCCGAGCAATCAGCCCCAGCATTTT

clone size: .
J gene: TRBJ2-7
D gene: .
V gene: TRBV20-1
CDR3 length: 10
CDR3 protein: CSARGVEQYF
CDR3 DNA: TGCAGTGCTAGAGGAGTCGAGCAGTACTTC